Reported below is one T cell receptor (beta chain). Antigen: not known. Scientists amplified the TCR beta CDR3 regions from RNA transcripts. Second-round multiplex PCR came after a first-round RT-PCR that employed HTBI primers. TCRdb passed the multiplex PCR reads through MiXCR, listing each CDR3 protein once. Among hundreds of thousands of distinct CDR3 sequences listed, roughly 40% were seen once. V shed 11 bases and J shed 3 bases, with 13 bases lying between them. In germline, CDR1 is KGHDR, CDR2 SFDVKD. This CDR3 region has 13 residues. This sample is drawn from a study of Graves' ophthalmopathy and Graves' hyperthyroidism. Across the whole study: Peripheral blood was gathered at first diagnosis, ahead of any treatment whatsoever.

Regarding the study as a whole: With approximately 88% sensitivity and around 81% specificity, a 13-signature model separated ophthalmopathy from stable hyperthyroidism.

This chain connects TRBV24-1 to TRBJ1-5; D is undetermined. The TCR sequence derives from an adult man with Graves' ophthalmopathy. The sequenced material came from peripheral blood. In nucleotides, the CDR3 is TGTGCCAGCAGACCCTGGGACAATCAGCCCCAGCATTTT. Its translation: CASRPWDNQPQHF.